This T cell receptor (beta chain) came from a study of blood T cell repertoires in COVID-19. Followed longitudinally, the Seattle patients had been enrolled during active infection. V gave up 6 bases and J gave up 9 bases; unmatched junction bases: 8. The CDR3 covers 14 residues. In germline, CDR1 is MGHDK, CDR2 SYGVNS. TCRdb keeps only in-frame clones here, not all; method: immunoSEQ multiplex PCR. The profile shows about 480,000 clones, less than 90% of them singletons. This TCR came from a woman aged 45-65 years with COVID-19, enrolled during active disease. The chain couples TRBV25-1 to TRBJ1-6, with TRBD1 identical over 7 bases. Sequenced: peripheral blood. The CDR3 region has the DNA TGTGCCAGCAGACAGACAGGGTTTACTTCACCCCTCCACTTT. Translated, it gives CASRQTGFTSPLHF.